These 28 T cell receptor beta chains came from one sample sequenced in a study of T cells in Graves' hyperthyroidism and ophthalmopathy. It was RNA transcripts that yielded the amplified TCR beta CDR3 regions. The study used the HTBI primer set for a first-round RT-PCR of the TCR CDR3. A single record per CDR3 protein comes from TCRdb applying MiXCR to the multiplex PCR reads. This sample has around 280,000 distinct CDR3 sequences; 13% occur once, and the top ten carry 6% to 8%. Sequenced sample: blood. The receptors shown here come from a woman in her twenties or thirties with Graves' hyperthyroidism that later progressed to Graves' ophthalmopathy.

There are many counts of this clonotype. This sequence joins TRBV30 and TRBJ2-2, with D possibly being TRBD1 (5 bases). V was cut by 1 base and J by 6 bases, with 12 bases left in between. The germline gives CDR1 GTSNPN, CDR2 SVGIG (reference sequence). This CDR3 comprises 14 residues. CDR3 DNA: TGTGCCTGGAGTGCAAGGGGATATGCCGGGGAGCTGTTTTTT. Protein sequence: CAWSARGYAGELFF.

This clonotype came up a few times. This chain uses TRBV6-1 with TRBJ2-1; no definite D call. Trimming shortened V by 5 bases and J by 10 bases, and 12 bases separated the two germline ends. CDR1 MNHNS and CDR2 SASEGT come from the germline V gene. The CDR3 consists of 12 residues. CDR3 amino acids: CASSFHPNEQFF. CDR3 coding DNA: TGTGCCAGCAGTTTCCATCCCAACGAGCAGTTCTTC.

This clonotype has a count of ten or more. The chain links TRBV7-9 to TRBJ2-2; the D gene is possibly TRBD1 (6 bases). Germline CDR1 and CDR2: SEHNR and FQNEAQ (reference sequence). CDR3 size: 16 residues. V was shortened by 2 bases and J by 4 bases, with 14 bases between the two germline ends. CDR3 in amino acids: CASSLSSRGGTGELFF. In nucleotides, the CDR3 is TGTGCCAGCAGCTTATCATCCAGGGGTGGCACCGGGGAGCTGTTTTTT.

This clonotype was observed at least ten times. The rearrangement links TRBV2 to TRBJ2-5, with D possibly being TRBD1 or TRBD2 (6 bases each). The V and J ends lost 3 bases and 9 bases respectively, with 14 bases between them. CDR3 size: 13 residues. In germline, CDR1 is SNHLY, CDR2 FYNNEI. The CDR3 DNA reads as TGTGCCAGCAGTGACGGGGGCTCTACGGCCCAGTACTTC. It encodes CASSDGGSTAQYF.

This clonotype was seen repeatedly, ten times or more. In DNA, the CDR3 is TGTGCCAGCAGCGTAGGAGGAGACAGGACCTACGAGCAGTACTTC. Protein: CASSVGGDRTYEQYF. V gene TRBV9 combines with J gene TRBJ2-7; D may be TRBD1 (6 bases). The CDR3 length is 15 residues. Deletions cut 0 bases from V and 2 bases from J, with 12 bases between. Germline CDR1 is SGDLS and CDR2 is YYNGEE.

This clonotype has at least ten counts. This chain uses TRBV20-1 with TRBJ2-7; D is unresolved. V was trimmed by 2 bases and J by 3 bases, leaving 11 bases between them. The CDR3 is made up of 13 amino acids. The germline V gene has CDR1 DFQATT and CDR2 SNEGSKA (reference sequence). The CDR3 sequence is CSARIDVSYEQYF. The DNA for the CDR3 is TGCAGTGCTAGAATCGATGTGAGCTACGAGCAGTACTTC.

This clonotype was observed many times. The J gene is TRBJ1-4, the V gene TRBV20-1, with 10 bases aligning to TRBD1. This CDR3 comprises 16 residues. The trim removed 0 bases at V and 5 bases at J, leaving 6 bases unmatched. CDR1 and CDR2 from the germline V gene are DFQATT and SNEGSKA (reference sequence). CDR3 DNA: TGCAGTGCTAGAGACCGGGACAGGGGACCGAATGAAAAACTGTTTTTT. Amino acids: CSARDRDRGPNEKLFF.

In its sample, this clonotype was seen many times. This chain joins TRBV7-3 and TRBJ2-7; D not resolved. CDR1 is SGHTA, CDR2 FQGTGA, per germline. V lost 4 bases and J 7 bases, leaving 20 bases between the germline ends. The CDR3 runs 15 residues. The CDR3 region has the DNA TGTGCCAGCAGCTCCCTCCCCGGTTCCTACGAAGAGCAGTACTTC. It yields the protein CASSSLPGSYEEQYF.

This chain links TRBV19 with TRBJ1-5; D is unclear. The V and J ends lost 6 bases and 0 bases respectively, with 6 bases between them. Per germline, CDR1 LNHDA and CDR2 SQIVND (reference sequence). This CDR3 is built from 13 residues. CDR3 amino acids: CASRKDSNQPQHF. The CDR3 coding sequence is TGTGCCAGTAGAAAAGATAGCAATCAGCCCCAGCATTTT.

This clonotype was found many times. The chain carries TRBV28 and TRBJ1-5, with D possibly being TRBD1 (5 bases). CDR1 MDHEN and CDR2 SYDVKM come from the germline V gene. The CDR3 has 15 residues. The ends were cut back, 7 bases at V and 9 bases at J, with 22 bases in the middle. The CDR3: CASTPGGGAPGPQHF. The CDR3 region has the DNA TGTGCCAGCACCCCGGGGGGAGGGGCGCCTGGGCCCCAGCATTTT.

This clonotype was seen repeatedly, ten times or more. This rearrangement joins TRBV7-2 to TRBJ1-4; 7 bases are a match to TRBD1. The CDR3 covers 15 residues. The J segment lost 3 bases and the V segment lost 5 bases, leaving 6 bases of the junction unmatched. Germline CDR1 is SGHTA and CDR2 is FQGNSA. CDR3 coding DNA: TGTGCCAGCAGCGCCCAGGGGGGGGCTAATGAAAAACTGTTTTTT. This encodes CASSAQGGANEKLFF. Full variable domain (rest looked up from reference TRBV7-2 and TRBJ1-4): GAGVSQSPSNKVTEKGKDVELRCDPISGHTALYWYRQSLGQGLEFLIYFQGNSAPDKSGLPSDRFSAERTGGSVSTLTIQRTQQEDSAVYLCASSAQGGANEKLFFGSGTQLSVL.

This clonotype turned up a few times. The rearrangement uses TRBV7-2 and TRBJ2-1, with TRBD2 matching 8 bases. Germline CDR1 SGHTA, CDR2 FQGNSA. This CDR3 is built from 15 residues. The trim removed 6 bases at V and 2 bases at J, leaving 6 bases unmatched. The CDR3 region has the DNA TGTGCCAGCAGGCTACTAGCGGAGACCTACAATGAGCAGTTCTTC. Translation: CASRLLAETYNEQFF.

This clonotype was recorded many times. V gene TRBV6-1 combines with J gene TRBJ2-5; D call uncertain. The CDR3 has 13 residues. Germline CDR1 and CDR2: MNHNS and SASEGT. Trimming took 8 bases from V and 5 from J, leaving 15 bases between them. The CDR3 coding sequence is TGTGCCAGCGGCTTCCGCGGAATGGAGACCCAGTACTTC. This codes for CASGFRGMETQYF.

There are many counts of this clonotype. The CDR3 reads CASSLEQGTYNEQFF. The DNA of the CDR3 is TGTGCCAGCAGCTTAGAACAGGGGACTTACAATGAGCAGTTCTTC. The V and J genes are TRBV11-2 and TRBJ2-1, with a tentative D call TRBD1 (7 bases). Germline CDR1 and CDR2: SGHAT and FQNNGV. This CDR3 contains 15 residues. V was clipped by 0 bases and J by 4 bases, with 10 bases between them.

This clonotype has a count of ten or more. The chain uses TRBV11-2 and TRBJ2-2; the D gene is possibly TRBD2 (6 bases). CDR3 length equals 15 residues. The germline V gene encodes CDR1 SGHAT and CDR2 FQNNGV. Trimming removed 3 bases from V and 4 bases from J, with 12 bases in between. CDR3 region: CASSFPRLVTGELFF. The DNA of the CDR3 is TGTGCCAGCAGCTTCCCTCGACTAGTCACCGGGGAGCTGTTTTTT.

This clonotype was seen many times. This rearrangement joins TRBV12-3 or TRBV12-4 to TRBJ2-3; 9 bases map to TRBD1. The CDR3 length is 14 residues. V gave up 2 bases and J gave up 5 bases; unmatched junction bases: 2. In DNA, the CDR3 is TGTGCCAGCAGTTTACACAGGGGGCAAGATACGCAGTATTTT. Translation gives CASSLHRGQDTQYF.

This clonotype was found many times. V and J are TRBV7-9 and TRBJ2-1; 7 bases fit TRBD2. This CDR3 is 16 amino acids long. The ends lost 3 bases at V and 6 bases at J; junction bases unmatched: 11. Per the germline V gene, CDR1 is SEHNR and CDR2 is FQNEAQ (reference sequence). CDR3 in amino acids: CASSFSSGVTANEQFF. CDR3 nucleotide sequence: TGTGCCAGCAGCTTTTCTAGCGGCGTTACGGCCAATGAGCAGTTCTTC. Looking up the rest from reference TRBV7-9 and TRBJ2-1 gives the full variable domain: DTGVSQNPRHKITKRGQNVTFRCDPISEHNRLYWYRQTLGQGPEFLTYFQNEAQLEKSRLLSDRFSAERPKGSFSTLEIQRTEQGDSAMYLCASSFSSGVTANEQFFGPGTRLTVL.

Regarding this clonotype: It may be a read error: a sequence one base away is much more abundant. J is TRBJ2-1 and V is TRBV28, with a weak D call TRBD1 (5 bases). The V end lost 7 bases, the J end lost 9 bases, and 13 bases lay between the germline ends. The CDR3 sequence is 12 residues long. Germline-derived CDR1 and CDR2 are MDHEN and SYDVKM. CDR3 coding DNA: TGTGCCAGCATGCAGGGTTATTTTGAGCAGTTCTTC. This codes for CASMQGYFEQFF.

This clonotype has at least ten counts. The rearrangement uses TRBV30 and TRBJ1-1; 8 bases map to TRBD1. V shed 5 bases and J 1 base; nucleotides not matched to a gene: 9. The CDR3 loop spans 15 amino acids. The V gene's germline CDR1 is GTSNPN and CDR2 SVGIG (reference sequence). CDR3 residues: CAWGQGAPPNTEAFF. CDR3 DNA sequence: TGTGCCTGGGGCCAGGGGGCGCCCCCGAACACTGAAGCTTTCTTT.

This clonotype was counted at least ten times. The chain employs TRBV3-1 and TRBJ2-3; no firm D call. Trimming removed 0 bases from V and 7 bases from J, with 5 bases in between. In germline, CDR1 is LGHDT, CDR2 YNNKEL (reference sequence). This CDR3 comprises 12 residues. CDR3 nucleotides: TGTGCCAGCAGCCAAGAATGGAATACGCAGTATTTT. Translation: CASSQEWNTQYF.

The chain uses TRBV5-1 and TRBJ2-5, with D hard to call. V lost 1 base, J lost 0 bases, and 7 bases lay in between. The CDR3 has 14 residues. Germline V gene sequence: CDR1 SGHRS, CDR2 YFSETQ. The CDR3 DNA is TGCGCCAGCAGCTTGTACTTCGACCAAGAGACCCAGTACTTC. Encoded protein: CASSLYFDQETQYF.

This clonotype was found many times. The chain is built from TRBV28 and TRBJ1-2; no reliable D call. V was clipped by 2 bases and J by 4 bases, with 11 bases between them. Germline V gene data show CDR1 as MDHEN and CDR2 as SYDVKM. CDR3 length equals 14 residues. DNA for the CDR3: TGTGCCAGCAGTTTAGACCCTGCCCTCTATGGCTACACCTTC. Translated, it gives CASSLDPALYGYTF.

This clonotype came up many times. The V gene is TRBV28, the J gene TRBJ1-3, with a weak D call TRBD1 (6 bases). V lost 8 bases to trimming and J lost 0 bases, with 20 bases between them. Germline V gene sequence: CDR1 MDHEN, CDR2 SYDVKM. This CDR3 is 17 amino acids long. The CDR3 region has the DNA TGTGCCAGCCATAGGCGGGTGGACAGCATCTCTGGAAACACCATATATTTT. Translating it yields CASHRRVDSISGNTIYF.

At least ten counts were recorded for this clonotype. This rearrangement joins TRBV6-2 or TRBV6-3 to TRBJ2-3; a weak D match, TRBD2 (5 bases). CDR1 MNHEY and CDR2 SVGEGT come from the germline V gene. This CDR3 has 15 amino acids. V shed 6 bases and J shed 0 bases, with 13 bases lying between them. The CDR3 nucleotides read TGTGCCAGCAGCTCTACTAGGTCCAGCACAGATACGCAGTATTTT. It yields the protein CASSSTRSSTDTQYF.

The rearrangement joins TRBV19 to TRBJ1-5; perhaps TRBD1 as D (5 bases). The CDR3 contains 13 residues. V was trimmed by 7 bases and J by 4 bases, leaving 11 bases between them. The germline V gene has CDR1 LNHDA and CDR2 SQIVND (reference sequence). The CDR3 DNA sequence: TGTGCCAGTATCTCCGGGGGTAATCAGCCCCAGCATTTT. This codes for CASISGGNQPQHF.

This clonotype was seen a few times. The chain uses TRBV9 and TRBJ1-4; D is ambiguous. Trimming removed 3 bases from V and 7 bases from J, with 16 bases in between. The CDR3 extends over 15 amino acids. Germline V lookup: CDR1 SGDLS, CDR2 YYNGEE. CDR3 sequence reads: CASSGWEAKGEKLFF. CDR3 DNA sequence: TGTGCCAGCAGCGGTTGGGAGGCTAAGGGTGAAAAACTGTTTTTT.

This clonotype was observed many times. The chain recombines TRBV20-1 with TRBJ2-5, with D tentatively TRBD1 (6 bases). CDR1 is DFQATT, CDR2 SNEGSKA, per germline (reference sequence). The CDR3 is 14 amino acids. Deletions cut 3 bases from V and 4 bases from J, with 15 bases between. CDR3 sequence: CSARGAGVGETQYF. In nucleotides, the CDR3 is TGCAGTGCTAGGGGTGCAGGGGTCGGAGAGACCCAGTACTTC.

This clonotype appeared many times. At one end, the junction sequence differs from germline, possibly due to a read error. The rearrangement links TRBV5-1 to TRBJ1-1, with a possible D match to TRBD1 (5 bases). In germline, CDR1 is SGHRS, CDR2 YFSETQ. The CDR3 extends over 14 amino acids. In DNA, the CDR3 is TGCGCCAGCCGCTTTAATACAGGGAACACTGAAGCTTTCTTT. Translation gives CASRFNTGNTEAFF.